A single sample gave rise to the 9 T cell receptor beta chains below, sequenced in a study of blood T cell repertoires in COVID-19. The assay was immunoSEQ multiplex PCR, and TCRdb's table has in-frame clones only and misses some. The profile shows 270,000 or so clones, roughly 84% of them singletons. The material sequenced was PBMCs or T cells enriched from blood (not recorded which). These receptors all come from a middle-aged man who had recovered from COVID-19.

V and J are TRBV5-1 and TRBJ2-5, with TRBD2 matching 8 bases. The ends lost 3 bases at V and 5 bases at J; junction bases unmatched: 9. This CDR3 comprises 15 residues. Germline V gene lookup returns CDR1 SGHRS and CDR2 YFSETQ. The CDR3 region has the DNA TGCGCCAGCAGCTCACTAGCGGATGTAGGGGAGACCCAGTACTTC. This codes for CASSSLADVGETQYF.

This chain links TRBV6-2 or TRBV6-3 with TRBJ2-1, with TRBD2 matching 9 bases. The CDR3 length is 15 residues. Unmatched junction bases numbered 14, after V lost 4 bases and J lost 13 bases. Germline CDR1 MNHEY, CDR2 SVGEGT. CDR3 nucleotide sequence: TGTGCCAGCAGTTCCTCTGGGGTAGCGGGAGCCACTCAGTTCTTC. Protein sequence: CASSSSGVAGATQFF.

The chain employs TRBV5-5 and TRBJ1-2, with no clear D. V was trimmed by 4 bases and J by 5 bases, leaving 15 bases between them. Germline CDR1 and CDR2: SGHKS and YYEKEE (reference sequence). This CDR3 is built from 14 residues. In nucleotides, the CDR3 is TGTGCCAGCAGCCCCGGGAGGGCGTCATATGGCTACACCTTC. Protein product: CASSPGRASYGYTF.

Remarks on this clone: Additional DNA sequences in this sample encode the identical CDR3. The V and J genes are TRBV19 and TRBJ1-5, with 7 bases aligning to TRBD1. Trimming removed 3 bases from V and 3 bases from J; junction bases left unmatched: 5. The CDR3 consists of 15 residues. Germline-derived CDR1 and CDR2 are LNHDA and SQIVND (reference sequence). CDR3 region: CASSIGGQDNQPQHF. CDR3 nucleotide sequence: TGTGCCAGTAGTATTGGTGGACAGGACAATCAGCCCCAGCATTTT.

CDR3 loop: CASSLGGGLYLNYGYTF. The CDR3 nucleotides read TGTGCCAGCAGCTTGGGAGGGGGCCTATACCTCAACTATGGCTACACCTTC. V and J are TRBV5-4 and TRBJ1-2; 7 bases align to TRBD1. The J segment lost 2 bases and the V segment lost 0 bases, leaving 10 bases of the junction unmatched. The germline V gene encodes CDR1 SGHNT and CDR2 YYREEE (reference sequence). There are 17 residues in the CDR3.

This rearrangement joins TRBV5-4 to TRBJ1-3; 7 nucleotides agree with TRBD1. CDR1 is SGHNT, CDR2 YYREEE, per germline (reference sequence). CDR3 length: 16 amino acids. J gave up 0 bases and V 1 base, and 4 bases lay outside the gene matches. The CDR3: CASSLPGTDSGNTIYF. CDR3 sequence (DNA): TGTGCCAGCAGCTTGCCGGGGACAGACTCTGGAAACACCATATATTTT.

The chain links TRBV5-5 to TRBJ2-7; 7 nucleotides line up with TRBD2. With V trimmed by 5 bases and J by 0 bases, 14 bases remained unmatched. This CDR3 comprises 17 residues. Germline-derived CDR1 and CDR2 are SGHKS and YYEKEE (reference sequence). The CDR3: CASRPAASGLSSYEQYF. The DNA for the CDR3 is TGTGCCAGCAGGCCAGCCGCTAGCGGCCTGAGCTCCTACGAGCAGTACTTC.

This clone was recorded only once. The chain carries TRBV7-8 and TRBJ2-2; D ambiguous. This CDR3 contains 17 residues. The V end was cut by 1 base, the J end by 1 base, with 13 bases between. Germline V gene data show CDR1 as SGHVS and CDR2 as FQNEAQ. The CDR3 DNA reads as TGTGCCAGCAGCTTAGGAAACGCTCGACTGAACACCGGGGAGCTGTTTTTT. Amino acid sequence: CASSLGNARLNTGELFF.

The chain is built from TRBV6-5 and TRBJ1-1; the D is unclear. The CDR3 has 13 residues. Germline assignment: CDR1 MNHEY and CDR2 SVGAGI. V dropped 6 bases and J dropped 4 bases, with 12 bases sitting between them. CDR3 sequence: CASRPRAGTEAFF. The CDR3 DNA sequence: TGTGCCAGCAGGCCGAGGGCGGGCACTGAAGCTTTCTTT.